The 20 T cell receptor beta chains reported below all come from one sample, sequenced in a study of control samples from healthy donors and cancer patients. Profiled with immunoSEQ multiplex PCR; TCRdb holds only in-frame clones, not every one. The table records 70,000 to 100,000 clones, 85% to 90% of them present only once. Sequencing used blood. These receptors originate from a woman aged 55-70 years in good health.

J is TRBJ1-2 and V is TRBV7-2; 9 bases are a match to TRBD1. The V gene's germline CDR1 is SGHTA and CDR2 FQGNSA. The CDR3 contains 16 residues. V shed 1 base and J 7 bases; nucleotides not matched to a gene: 10. The CDR3 spells CASSLDLGQGNRGYTF. The DNA for the CDR3 is TGTGCCAGCAGCTTAGATCTCGGACAGGGGAATCGTGGCTACACCTTC.

As to this clone: One junction end disagrees with the germline gene, perhaps due to a read error. CDR3 sequence (DNA): TGTGCCAGCAGTCTATCCCGATGGACCCTTCAGAAACTGTTTTTT. It specifies CASSLSRWTLQKLFF. The chain recombines TRBV27 with TRBJ1-4; no firm D call. There are 15 residues in the CDR3. Germline V lookup: CDR1 MNHEY, CDR2 SMNVEV (reference sequence). Complete variable domain (other parts from reference TRBV27 and TRBJ1-4): EAQVTQNPRYLITVTGKKLTVTCSQNMNHEYMSWYRQDPGLGLRQIYYSMNVEVTDKGDVPEGYKVSRKEKRNFPLILESPSPNQTSLYFCASSLSRWTLQKLFFGSGTQLSVL.

This clone is a singleton in its sample. This chain links TRBV5-4 with TRBJ2-3; a weak D match, TRBD1 (5 bases). The CDR3 spans 13 residues. The germline V gene encodes CDR1 SGHNT and CDR2 YYREEE (reference sequence). V dropped 4 bases and J dropped 7 bases, with 13 bases sitting between them. The chain's CDR3 is CASSRPTGNTQYF. The CDR3, as DNA: TGTGCCAGCAGCCGCCCCACAGGAAATACGCAGTATTTT.

The chain joins TRBV27 to TRBJ1-1; D is ambiguous. Looked up from germline, CDR1 is MNHEY and CDR2 is SMNVEV (reference sequence). V lost 7 bases and J 5 bases, leaving 20 bases between the germline ends. The CDR3 loop spans 15 amino acids. Here the CDR3 reads CASIKSSLRGTEAFF. For the CDR3, the DNA is TGTGCCAGCATAAAGTCCAGTTTGCGTGGGACTGAAGCTTTCTTT.

This chain joins TRBV19 and TRBJ2-3; D not certain. The germline gives CDR1 LNHDA, CDR2 SQIVND (reference sequence). This CDR3 is built from 14 residues. Trimming left V 2 bases short and J 3 bases short, with 9 bases between. The chain's CDR3 is CASSIIAGTDTQYF. CDR3 nucleotide sequence: TGTGCCAGTAGTATAATCGCTGGGACAGATACGCAGTATTTT.

The V gene is TRBV18, the J gene TRBJ2-2, with TRBD1 as a possible D gene (7 bases). This CDR3 region has 16 residues. Per the germline V gene, CDR1 is KGHSH and CDR2 is LQKENI. Deletions cut 4 bases from V and 4 bases from J, with 16 bases between. CDR3 protein: CASSRSRQGGTGELFF. The CDR3 DNA sequence: TGTGCCAGCTCACGAAGCCGGCAGGGGGGCACCGGGGAGCTGTTTTTT.

The J gene is TRBJ1-3, the V gene TRBV4-1; D uncertain. Trimming pared 0 bases from V and 0 bases from J, leaving 9 bases between. The CDR3 contains 16 residues. Germline values: CDR1 MGHRA, CDR2 YSYEKL. The DNA for the CDR3 is TGCGCCAGCAGCCAAGATCGGTCTACCTCTGGAAACACCATATATTTT. Amino acid sequence: CASSQDRSTSGNTIYF.

The chain joins TRBV7-2 to TRBJ2-3; no definite D call. The germline gives CDR1 SGHTA, CDR2 FQGNSA. This CDR3 spans 12 amino acids. Trimming removed 5 bases from V and 4 bases from J, with 7 bases in between. CDR3 DNA sequence: TGTGCCAGCAGCCGTCTTTCAGATACGCAGTATTTT. It encodes CASSRLSDTQYF.

The chain is built from TRBV4-1 and TRBJ1-5; D might be TRBD1 (6 bases). CDR1 and CDR2 (germline): MGHRA, YSYEKL. With 2 bases removed from V and 6 bases from J, the gap between germline ends came to 17 bases. This CDR3 spans 16 amino acids. DNA for the CDR3: TGCGCCAGCAGCCAACGCCCAGTAGACAGGAGTCAGCCCCAGCATTTT. Translation: CASSQRPVDRSQPQHF.

The gene calls are TRBV7-9 and TRBJ2-5; TRBD1 matches 8 bases. This CDR3 region has 16 residues. The germline V gene encodes CDR1 SEHNR and CDR2 FQNEAQ (reference sequence). Trimming at V came to 5 bases and at J to 1 base, leaving 9 bases not matched to a gene. CDR3 amino acids: CASSPGGGAIQETQYF. CDR3 DNA sequence: TGTGCCAGCAGCCCAGGGGGCGGGGCGATCCAAGAGACCCAGTACTTC. Complete variable domain (other parts from reference TRBV7-9 and TRBJ2-5): DTGVSQNPRHKITKRGQNVTFRCDPISEHNRLYWYRQTLGQGPEFLTYFQNEAQLEKSRLLSDRFSAERPKGSFSTLEIQRTEQGDSAMYLCASSPGGGAIQETQYFGPGTRLLVL.

This chain links TRBV5-6 with TRBJ1-1; D remains unclear. The CDR3 extends over 13 amino acids. Trimming removed 1 base at V and 4 bases at J, with 8 bases between. Germline V CDR1 and CDR2: SGHDT, YYEEEE. CDR3 DNA sequence: TGTGCCAGCAGCTTGAGCATGAGCACTGAAGCTTTCTTT. This translates into CASSLSMSTEAFF.

The chain carries TRBV5-4 and TRBJ2-3; D unclear. The CDR3 is 14 amino acids. Germline V gives CDR1 SGHNT, CDR2 YYREEE (reference sequence). Trimming left V 0 bases short and J 2 bases short, with 7 bases between. CDR3 amino acids: CASSLAQHTDTQYF. CDR3 sequence (DNA): TGTGCCAGCAGCTTGGCCCAGCACACAGATACGCAGTATTTT.

This chain connects TRBV10-2 to TRBJ2-5; no clear D gene. The V end was cut by 2 bases, the J end by 3 bases, with 10 bases between. Germline CDR1 is WSHSY and CDR2 is SAAADI. The CDR3 consists of 14 residues. The chain's CDR3 is CASSERGGKETQYF. Written as DNA, the CDR3 is TGCGCCAGCAGTGAGCGCGGCGGAAAAGAGACCCAGTACTTC.

The chain has TRBV5-5 and TRBJ2-7, with D unclear. The germline CDR1 and CDR2 sequences are SGHKS and YYEKEE (reference sequence). This CDR3 comprises 12 residues. Trimming shortened V by 4 bases and J by 5 bases, and 10 bases separated the two germline ends. In DNA, the CDR3 is TGTGCCAGCAGCACCCGACTGGACGAGCAGTACTTC. Translation gives CASSTRLDEQYF. The variable domain in full, completed from reference TRBV5-5 and TRBJ2-7, reads DAGVTQSPTHLIKTRGQQVTLRCSPISGHKSVSWYQQVLGQGPQFIFQYYEKEERGRGNFPDRFSARQFPNYSSELNVNALLLGDSALYLCASSTRLDEQYFGPGTRLTVT.

The rearrangement uses TRBV25-1 and TRBJ2-2; 14 positions match TRBD2. V was clipped by 7 bases and J by 1 base; unmatched bases: 2. The germline V gene has CDR1 MGHDK and CDR2 SYGVNS. The CDR3 extends over 16 amino acids. In DNA, the CDR3 is TGTGCCAGCACCGGGACTAGCGGGGGGAACACCGGGGAGCTGTTTTTT. Amino acids: CASTGTSGGNTGELFF.

The chain combines TRBV5-1 with TRBJ2-3, with D possibly called TRBD1 or TRBD2 (6 bases each). V was shortened by 7 bases and J by 3 bases, with 18 bases between the two germline ends. CDR3 size: 15 residues. From germline, CDR1 is SGHRS and CDR2 YFSETQ. CDR3 in DNA: TGCGCCAGCTCCGGGGTCGGGGGCTATACAGATACGCAGTATTTT. Its protein product is CASSGVGGYTDTQYF.

The chain has TRBV18 and TRBJ1-2; no firm D call. Looked up from germline, CDR1 is KGHSH and CDR2 is LQKENI. V was trimmed by 3 bases and J by 4 bases, leaving 12 bases between them. The CDR3 is 14 residues long. CDR3 sequence: CASSPSLQSYGYTF. The CDR3 DNA reads TGTGCCAGCTCACCGTCCCTCCAGTCCTATGGCTACACCTTC. The full variable domain, completed using reference TRBV18 and TRBJ1-2, is NAGVMQNPRHLVRRRGQEARLRCSPMKGHSHVYWYRQLPEEGLKFMVYLQKENIIDESGMPKERFSAEFPKEGPSILRIQQVVRGDSAAYFCASSPSLQSYGYTFGSGTRLTVV.

V and J are TRBV19 and TRBJ1-3; D is uncertain. This CDR3 comprises 14 residues. Trimming shortened V by 5 bases and J by 1 base, and 9 bases separated the two germline ends. Germline lookup yields CDR1 LNHDA and CDR2 SQIVND (reference sequence). The CDR3, as DNA: TGTGCCAGTAGTTTCTGGGTTTCTGGAAACACCATATATTTT. Its translation: CASSFWVSGNTIYF.

The count of this clone is one. V gene TRBV6-5 combines with J gene TRBJ2-1; D could derive from TRBD1 or TRBD2 (5 bases each). Germline CDR1 and CDR2: MNHEY and SVGAGI. V was clipped by 6 bases and J by 7 bases, with 16 bases between them. There are 14 residues in the CDR3. The CDR3 coding sequence is TGTGCCAGCAGCCTCTACTCGGGGCTTAATGAGCAGTTCTTC. Its protein is CASSLYSGLNEQFF.

The V call is TRBV9, the J call TRBJ1-3; no clear D. The germline CDR1 and CDR2 sequences are SGDLS and YYNGEE. V lost 3 bases to trimming and J lost 1 base, with 2 bases between them. This CDR3 comprises 12 residues. CDR3 protein: CASSGSGNTIYF. The CDR3, as DNA: TGTGCCAGCAGCGGTTCTGGAAACACCATATATTTT.